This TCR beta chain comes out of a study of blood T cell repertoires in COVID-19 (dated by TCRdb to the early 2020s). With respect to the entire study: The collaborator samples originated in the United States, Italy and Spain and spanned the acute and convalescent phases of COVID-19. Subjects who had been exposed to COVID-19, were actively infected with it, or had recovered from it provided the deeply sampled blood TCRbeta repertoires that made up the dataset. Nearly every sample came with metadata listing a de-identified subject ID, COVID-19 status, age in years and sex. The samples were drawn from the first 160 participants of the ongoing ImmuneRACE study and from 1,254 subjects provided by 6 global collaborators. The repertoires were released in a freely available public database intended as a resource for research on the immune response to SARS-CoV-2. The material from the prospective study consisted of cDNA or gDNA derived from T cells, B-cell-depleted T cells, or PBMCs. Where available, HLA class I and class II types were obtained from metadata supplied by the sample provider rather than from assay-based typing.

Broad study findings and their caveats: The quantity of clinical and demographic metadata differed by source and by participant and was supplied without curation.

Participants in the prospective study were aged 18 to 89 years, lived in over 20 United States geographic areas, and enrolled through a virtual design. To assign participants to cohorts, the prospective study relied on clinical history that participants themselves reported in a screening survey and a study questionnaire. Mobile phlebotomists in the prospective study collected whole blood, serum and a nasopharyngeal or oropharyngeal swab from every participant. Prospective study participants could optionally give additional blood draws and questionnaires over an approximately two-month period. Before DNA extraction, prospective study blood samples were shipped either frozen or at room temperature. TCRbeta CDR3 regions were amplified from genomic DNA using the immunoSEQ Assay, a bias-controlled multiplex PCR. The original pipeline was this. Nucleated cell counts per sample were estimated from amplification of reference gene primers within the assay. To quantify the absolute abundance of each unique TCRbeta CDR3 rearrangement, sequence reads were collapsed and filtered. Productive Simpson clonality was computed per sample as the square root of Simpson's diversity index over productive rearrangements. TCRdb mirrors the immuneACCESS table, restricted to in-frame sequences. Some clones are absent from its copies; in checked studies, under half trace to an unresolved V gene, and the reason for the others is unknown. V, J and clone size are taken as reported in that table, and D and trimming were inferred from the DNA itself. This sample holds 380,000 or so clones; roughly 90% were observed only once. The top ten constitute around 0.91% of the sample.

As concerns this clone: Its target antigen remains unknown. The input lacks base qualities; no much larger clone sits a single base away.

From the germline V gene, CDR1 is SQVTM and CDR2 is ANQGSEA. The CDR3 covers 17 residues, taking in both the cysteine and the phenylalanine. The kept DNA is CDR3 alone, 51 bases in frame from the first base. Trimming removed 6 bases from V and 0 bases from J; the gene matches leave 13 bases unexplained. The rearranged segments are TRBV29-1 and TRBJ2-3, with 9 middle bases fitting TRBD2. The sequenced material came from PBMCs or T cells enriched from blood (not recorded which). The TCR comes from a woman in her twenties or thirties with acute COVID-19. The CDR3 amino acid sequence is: CSVAGIAGARSTDTQYF. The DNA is TGCAGCGTCGCAGGGATAGCGGGGGCCCGTAGCACAGATACGCAGTATTTT.